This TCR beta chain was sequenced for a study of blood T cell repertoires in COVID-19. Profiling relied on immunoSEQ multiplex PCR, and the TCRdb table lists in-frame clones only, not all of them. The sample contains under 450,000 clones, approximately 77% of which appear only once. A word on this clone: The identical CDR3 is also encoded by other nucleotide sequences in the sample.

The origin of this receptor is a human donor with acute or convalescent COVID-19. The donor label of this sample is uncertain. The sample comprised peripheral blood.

CDR3 in amino acids: CASGDRGGQPQHF. CDR3 coding DNA: TGTGCCAGCGGTGACAGGGGGGGTCAGCCCCAGCATTTT. The chain uses TRBV12-3 or TRBV12-4 and TRBJ1-5, with TRBD1 identical over 9 bases. This CDR3 is 13 amino acids long. V lost 8 bases to trimming and J lost 6 bases; unmatched junction nucleotides: 5.